The sequence of this TCR beta chain was determined in a study of regulatory T cells in long-lasting Graves disease. V trimming: 7 bases; J trimming: 7 bases; junction bases outside the gene matches: 6. From germline, CDR1 is SGHRS and CDR2 YFSETQ. The length of the CDR3 is 14 residues. HTBI primers from iRepertoire and Arm-PCR of CDR3 regions yielded the TCR beta libraries. MiXCR was run by TCRdb on the multiplex PCR reads, yielding one entry per CDR3 protein. The table includes about 380,000 distinct CDR3 sequences, about a sixth detected once. Time point noted: newly diagnosed GD, antithyroid drugs for less than 3 months. The TCR library used RNA extracted from PBMCs. The authors drew patients from an endocrinology department in Xi'an, China.

The chain uses TRBV5-1 and TRBJ2-1; the match to TRBD1 covers 12 bases. This sequence was found in a female donor with Graves disease. The material was peripheral blood mononuclear cells (PBMCs), obtained at new diagnosis, from a patient treated with antithyroid drugs. The CDR3 protein is CASAGQGASNEQFF. The CDR3 DNA reads TGCGCCAGCGCGGGACAGGGGGCATCAAATGAGCAGTTCTTC.